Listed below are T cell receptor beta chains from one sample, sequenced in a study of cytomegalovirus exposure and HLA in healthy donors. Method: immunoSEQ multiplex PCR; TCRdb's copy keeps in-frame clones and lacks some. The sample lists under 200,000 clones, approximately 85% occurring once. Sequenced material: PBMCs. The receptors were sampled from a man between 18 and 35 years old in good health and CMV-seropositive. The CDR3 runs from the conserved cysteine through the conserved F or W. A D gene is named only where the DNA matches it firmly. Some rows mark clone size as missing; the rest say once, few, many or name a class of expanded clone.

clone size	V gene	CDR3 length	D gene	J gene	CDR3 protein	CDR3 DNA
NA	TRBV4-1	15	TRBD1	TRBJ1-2	CASSQVAGGNYGYTF	TGCGCCAGCAGCCAAGTTGCAGGGGGTAACTATGGCTACACCTTC
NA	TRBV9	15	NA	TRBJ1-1	CASSVGTLGKTEAFF	TGTGCCAGCAGCGTAGGGACTCTGGGAAAAACTGAAGCTTTCTTT
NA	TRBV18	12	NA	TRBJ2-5	CASSLKQETQYF	TGTGCCAGCTCACTTAAACAAGAGACCCAGTACTTC
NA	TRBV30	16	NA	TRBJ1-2	CAWSGSWLGGGDGYTF	TGTGCCTGGAGTGGTAGTTGGTTAGGGGGAGGGGATGGCTACACCTTC
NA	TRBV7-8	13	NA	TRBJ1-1	CASSSLMNTEAFF	TGTGCCAGCAGCTCCCTAATGAACACTGAAGCTTTCTTT
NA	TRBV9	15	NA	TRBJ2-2	CASSVGLGNTGELFF	TGTGCCAGCAGCGTAGGACTAGGGAACACCGGGGAGCTGTTTTTT
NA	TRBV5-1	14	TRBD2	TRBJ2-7	CASSLGLAGDEQYF	TGCGCCAGCAGCTTGGGACTAGCGGGGGACGAGCAGTACTTC
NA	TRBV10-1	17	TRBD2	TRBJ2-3	CASSPIAGGSYRDTQYF	TGCGCCAGCAGCCCCATAGCGGGGGGCTCTTACAGGGATACGCAGTATTTT
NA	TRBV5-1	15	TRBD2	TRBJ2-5	CASSLYLAGSETQYF	TGCGCCAGCAGCTTGTATCTAGCGGGGAGCGAGACCCAGTACTTC
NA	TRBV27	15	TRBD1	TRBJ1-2	CASSFVDRDSYGYTF	TGTGCCAGCAGTTTTGTAGACAGGGACTCCTATGGCTACACCTTC
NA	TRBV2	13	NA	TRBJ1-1	CAILSTRNTEAFF	TGTGCCATCCTGAGTACTCGGAACACTGAAGCTTTCTTT
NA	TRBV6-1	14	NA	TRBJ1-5	CASREIYRDQPQHF	TGTGCCAGCAGAGAGATTTACAGGGATCAGCCCCAGCATTTT
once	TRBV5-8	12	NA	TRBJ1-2	CASSPDNYGYTF	TGTGCCAGCAGCCCAGATAACTATGGCTACACCTTC
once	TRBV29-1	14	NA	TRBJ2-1	CSVTGVISYNEQFF	TGCAGCGTAACAGGAGTTATATCCTACAATGAGCAGTTCTTC
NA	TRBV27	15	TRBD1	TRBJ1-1	CASRRTGTVNTEAFF	TGTGCCAGCAGGCGAACCGGGACAGTGAACACTGAAGCTTTCTTT
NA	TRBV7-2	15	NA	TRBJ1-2	CASSPTSGQPLGYTF	TGTGCCAGCAGCCCTACCTCAGGACAGCCCCTGGGCTACACCTTC
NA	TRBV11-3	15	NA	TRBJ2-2	CASSFGDTNTGELFF	TGTGCCAGCAGCTTTGGGGACACTAACACCGGGGAGCTGTTTTTT
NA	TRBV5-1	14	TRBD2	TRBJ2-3	CASSLYAGGPTQYF	TGCGCCAGCAGCTTGTACGCGGGGGGGCCTACGCAGTATTTT
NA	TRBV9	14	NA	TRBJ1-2	CASSSGRGNYGYTF	TGTGCCAGCAGCTCGGGGCGGGGTAACTATGGCTACACCTTC
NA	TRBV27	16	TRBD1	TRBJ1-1	CASSPDRGLFNTEAFF	TGTGCCAGCAGTCCCGACAGGGGGCTTTTTAACACTGAAGCTTTCTTT
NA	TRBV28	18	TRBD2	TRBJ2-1	CASIPPGWASGVYNEQFF	TGTGCCAGCATCCCTCCAGGCTGGGCTAGCGGGGTTTACAATGAGCAGTTCTTC
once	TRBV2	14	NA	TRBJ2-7	CASRSGTDSYEQYF	TGTGCCAGCAGGTCCGGGACTGACTCCTACGAGCAGTACTTC
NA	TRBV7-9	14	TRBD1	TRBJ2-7	CASSLRQGAYEQYF	TGTGCCAGCAGCTTAAGACAGGGGGCCTACGAGCAGTACTTC
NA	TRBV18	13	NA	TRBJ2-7	CASSPNTRYEQYF	TGTGCCAGCTCACCAAACACGAGGTACGAGCAGTACTTC
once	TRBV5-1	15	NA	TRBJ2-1	CASSVADGSYNEQFF	TGCGCCAGCAGCGTGGCAGATGGCTCCTACAATGAGCAGTTCTTC
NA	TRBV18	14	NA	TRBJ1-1	CASSPVRGSTEAFF	TGTGCCAGCTCACCTGTCAGGGGAAGCACTGAAGCTTTCTTT
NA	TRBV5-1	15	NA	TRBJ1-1	CASSHPRTGNTEAFF	TGCGCCAGCAGCCATCCACGAACAGGGAACACTGAAGCTTTCTTT
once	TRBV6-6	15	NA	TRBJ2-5	CASSSQLDSGETQYF	TGTGCCAGCAGTTCGCAACTAGATTCGGGAGAGACCCAGTACTTC
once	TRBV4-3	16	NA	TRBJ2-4	CASSQDVHRAKNIQYF	TGCGCCAGCAGCCAAGATGTGCACAGAGCCAAAAACATTCAGTACTTC
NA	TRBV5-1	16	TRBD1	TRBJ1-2	CASSLGQGAGGRSYTF	TGCGCCAGCAGCTTGGGACAGGGGGCCGGAGGTAGAAGCTACACCTTC
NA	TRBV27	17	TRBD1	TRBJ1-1	CASSRTGQGRGDTEAFF	TGTGCCAGCAGCCGGACCGGACAGGGGCGAGGGGACACTGAAGCTTTCTTT
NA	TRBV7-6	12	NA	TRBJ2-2	CAGGAVTGELFF	TGTGCAGGAGGGGCGGTCACCGGGGAGCTGTTTTTT
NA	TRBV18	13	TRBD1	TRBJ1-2	CASSLSTGDGYTF	TGTGCCAGCTCACTCTCGACAGGGGATGGCTACACCTTC
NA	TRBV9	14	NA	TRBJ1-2	CASSASGGSYGYTF	TGTGCCAGCAGCGCATCGGGGGGTAGCTATGGCTACACCTTC
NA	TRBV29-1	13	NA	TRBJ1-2	CSVEDPQGYGYTF	TGCAGCGTTGAAGATCCCCAGGGGTATGGCTACACCTTC
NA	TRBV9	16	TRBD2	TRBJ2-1	CASSIRLADSYNEQFF	TGTGCCAGCAGCATACGGCTAGCGGACTCCTACAATGAGCAGTTCTTC